This T cell receptor (beta chain) was retrieved from a study of blood T cell repertoires in COVID-19. The CDR3 is 17 amino acids. CDR1 and CDR2 from the germline V gene are SGHAT and FQNNGV. Trimming pared 0 bases from V and 3 bases from J, leaving 12 bases between. Using immunoSEQ multiplex PCR, the repertoire was profiled, and TCRdb retains in-frame clones only, with some absent. The table shows approximately 61,000 clones, with under 85% occurring only once. The J gene is TRBJ1-6, the V gene TRBV11-2; D remains ambiguous. The specimen was peripheral blood. The clonotype comes from a woman aged 65 to 85 with acute or convalescent COVID-19. The CDR3 loop is CASSLEVPFGYNSPLHF. CDR3 DNA sequence: TGTGCCAGCAGCTTAGAAGTTCCCTTCGGCTATAATTCACCCCTCCACTTT.